The subject of this entry is one TCR beta chain. Its antigen remains unidentified. The entry originates in a study of shared clonotypes between healthy human individuals. Study at large: Per donor, three plates held CD4 naive cells, three held CD4 memory, two held CD8 naive and one held CD8 memory.

Produced via immunoSEQ multiplex PCR; TCRdb's table is partial and in-frame only. The sample includes 1,400,000 or so clones, about 98.5% of them seen just once. Study-wide points: The four-donor shared clonotypes exceeded non-shared clonotypes in generation probability, with non-shared ones scoring lower.

The source is a man aged 25-45 years in good health. The source material was naive CD4+ T cells sorted from blood. Subset defined: CD45RA+ positively selected.

This CDR3 reads CASSLLSGRVGELFF. The CDR3 coding sequence is TGTGCCAGCAGCTTGTTGAGCGGGAGAGTCGGGGAGCTGTTTTTT. The V and J genes are TRBV7-9 and TRBJ2-2; 8 nucleotides match TRBD2. CDR1 is SEHNR and CDR2 is FQNEAQ in the germline V gene (reference sequence). The CDR3 has 15 amino acids. Trimming cost V 3 bases and J 7 bases; bases outside gene matches: 7.